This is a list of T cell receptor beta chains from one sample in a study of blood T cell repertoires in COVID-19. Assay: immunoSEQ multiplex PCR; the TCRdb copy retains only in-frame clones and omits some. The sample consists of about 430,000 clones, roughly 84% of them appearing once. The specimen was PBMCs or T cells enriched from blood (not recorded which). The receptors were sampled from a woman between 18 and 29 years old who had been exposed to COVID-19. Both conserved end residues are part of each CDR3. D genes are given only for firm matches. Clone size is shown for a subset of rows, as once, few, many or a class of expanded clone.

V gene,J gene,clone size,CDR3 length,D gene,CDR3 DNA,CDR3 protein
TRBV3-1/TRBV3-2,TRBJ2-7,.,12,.,TGTGCCAGCAGTAACAGGGTTGACGAGCAGTACTTC,CASSNRVDEQYF
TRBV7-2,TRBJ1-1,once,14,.,TGTGCCAGCAGCTTAGGGCAGTTGAACACTGAAGCTTTCTTT,CASSLGQLNTEAFF
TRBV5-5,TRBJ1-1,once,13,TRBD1,TGTGCCAGCACCATCGACAGGGTGACTGAAGCTTTCTTT,CASTIDRVTEAFF
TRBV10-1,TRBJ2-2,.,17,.,TGCGCCAGCAGTGAGTCGACAGTAGGGAAGAACACCGGGGAGCTGTTTTTT,CASSESTVGKNTGELFF
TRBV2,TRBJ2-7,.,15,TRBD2,TGTGCCAGCAGGGTTGTTAGCGGGAGTACGGAGGAGCAGTACTTC,CASRVVSGSTEEQYF
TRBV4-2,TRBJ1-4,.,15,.,TGTGCCAGCAGCCGGTGGGCTGCAACTAATGAAAAACTGTTTTTT,CASSRWAATNEKLFF
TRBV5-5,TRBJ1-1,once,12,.,TGTGCCAGCAGCTATATGGCGGGGGAAGCTTTCTTT,CASSYMAGEAFF
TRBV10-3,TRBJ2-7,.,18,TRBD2,TGTGCCATCAGTGAGACTAGCGGGAGGGTACAGGACTCCTACGAGCAGTACTTC,CAISETSGRVQDSYEQYF
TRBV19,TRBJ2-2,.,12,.,TGTGCCAGTATGTGGAGGCCCGGGGAGCTGTTTTTT,CASMWRPGELFF
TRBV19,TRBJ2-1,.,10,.,TGTGCCAGTAATAAGGCAGGGTGGTTCTTC,CASNKAGWFF
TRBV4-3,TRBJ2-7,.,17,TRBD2,TGCGCCAGCAGCCAACTAGCGGGGGGCCTAAGCTCCTACGAGCAGTACTTC,CASSQLAGGLSSYEQYF
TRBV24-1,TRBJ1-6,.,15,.,TGTGCCACCAGTGCCCCGTCCAAACAGGCTTCGGCCCTCCACTTT,CATSAPSKQASALHF
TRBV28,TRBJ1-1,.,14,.,TGTGCCAGCACTCGCGGGGGGGTGTGGGCTGAAGCTTTCTTT,CASTRGGVWAEAFF
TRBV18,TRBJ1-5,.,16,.,TGTGCCAGCTCACAAACCACGGGGGGCGACGATCAGCCCCAGCATTTT,CASSQTTGGDDQPQHF
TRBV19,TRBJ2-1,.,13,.,TGTGCCAGTAGCCTTTCATCCGGGTTGGAGCAGTTCTTC,CASSLSSGLEQFF
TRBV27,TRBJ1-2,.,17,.,TGTGCCAGCAGTTCTCCCACATCCTTCACAGGACCCAATGGCTACACCTTC,CASSSPTSFTGPNGYTF
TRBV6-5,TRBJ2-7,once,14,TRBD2,TGTGCCAGCACCAACCCGGGAGGGTCGTACGAGCAGTACTTC,CASTNPGGSYEQYF
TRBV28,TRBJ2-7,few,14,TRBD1,TGTGCCAGCACCGCGACAGGGGAGCAAAACGAGCAGTACTTC,CASTATGEQNEQYF
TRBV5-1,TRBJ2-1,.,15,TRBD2,TGCGCCAGCAGCTTGGGTAGCGGGAGGGGGAATGAGCAGTTCTTC,CASSLGSGRGNEQFF
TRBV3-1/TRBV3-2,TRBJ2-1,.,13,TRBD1,TGTGCCAGCAGCCGCAGGGGGCACAATGAGCAGTTCTTC,CASSRRGHNEQFF